This T cell receptor (beta chain) was sequenced in a study of blood T cells in healthy people across ages. Regarding the study as a whole: CMV infection status of these donors was not known. Diversity of TCR beta correlated strongly with naive T cell percentage. Per million T cells, the diversity of TCR beta decreased roughly linearly as age advanced.

Peripheral blood from each donor was collected in a volume of 8 to 10 milliliters. V was clipped by 6 bases and J by 9 bases; unmatched bases: 27. The CDR3 is 19 amino acids. Per germline, CDR1 MNHEY and CDR2 SMNVEV (reference sequence). This clonotype was seen a handful of times. Its cognate antigen is unknown. A second 7 to 11 cycle PCR used barcoded and J-beta primers. TCRdb fed the 5' RACE reads into MiXCR, producing one record per CDR3 protein. The table records approximately 1.5 million distinct CDR3 sequences, about 35% of them present only once. Sequencing was done on a sample of blood. The receptor was isolated from a woman aged 25 to 39 in good health. This chain links TRBV27 with TRBJ2-3; 7 nucleotides match TRBD1. The CDR3 DNA sequence: TGTGCCAGCAGCCGTTCAGGATGGGATCCAGGACAGGCAACAATCACGCAGTATTTT. It yields the protein CASSRSGWDPGQATITQYF.